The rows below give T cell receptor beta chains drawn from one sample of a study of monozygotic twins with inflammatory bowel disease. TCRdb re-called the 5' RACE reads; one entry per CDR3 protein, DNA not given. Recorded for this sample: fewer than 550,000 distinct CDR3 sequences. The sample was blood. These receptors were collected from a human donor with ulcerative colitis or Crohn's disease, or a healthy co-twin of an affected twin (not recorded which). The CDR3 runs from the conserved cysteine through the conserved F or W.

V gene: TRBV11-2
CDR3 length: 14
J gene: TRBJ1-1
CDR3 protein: CASSFGGSGTEAFF

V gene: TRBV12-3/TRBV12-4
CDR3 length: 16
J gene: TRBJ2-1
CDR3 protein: CASSLGPSGGPLEQFF

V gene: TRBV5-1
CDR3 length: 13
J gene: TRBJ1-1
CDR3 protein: CASGKGENTEAFF

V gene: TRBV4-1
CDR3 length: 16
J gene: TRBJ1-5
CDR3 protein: CASSQEWGSSNQPQHF

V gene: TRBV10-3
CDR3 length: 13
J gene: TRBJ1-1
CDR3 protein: CASRPDSTQDAFF

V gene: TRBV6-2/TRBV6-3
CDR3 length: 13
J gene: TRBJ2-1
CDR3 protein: CASRSSGSDEQFF

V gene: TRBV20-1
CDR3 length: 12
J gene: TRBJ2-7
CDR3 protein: CSAGQGAYEQYF

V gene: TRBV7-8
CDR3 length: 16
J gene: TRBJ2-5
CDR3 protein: CASSLLPDSPPETQYF

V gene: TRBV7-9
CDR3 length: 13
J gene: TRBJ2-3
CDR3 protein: CASSFGGTDTQYF

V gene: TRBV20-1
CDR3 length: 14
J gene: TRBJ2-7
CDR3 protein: CSARSQRTSYEQYF

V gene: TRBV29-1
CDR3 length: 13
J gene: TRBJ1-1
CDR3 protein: CSVQQGLNTEAFF

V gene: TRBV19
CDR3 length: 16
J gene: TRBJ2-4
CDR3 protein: CASSRGQGRAKNIQYF

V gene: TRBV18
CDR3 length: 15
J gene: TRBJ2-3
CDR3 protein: CASSPSQGSTDTKYF

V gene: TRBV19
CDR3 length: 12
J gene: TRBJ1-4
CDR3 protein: CASRGTGEKLFF

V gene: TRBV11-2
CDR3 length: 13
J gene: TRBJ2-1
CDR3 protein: CAGRGPMRGEQFF

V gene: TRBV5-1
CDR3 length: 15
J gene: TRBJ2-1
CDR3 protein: CASRPNTLSYNEQFF

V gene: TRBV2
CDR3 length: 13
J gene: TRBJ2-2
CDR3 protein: CASNPQDTGELFF

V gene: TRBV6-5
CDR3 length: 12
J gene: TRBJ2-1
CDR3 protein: CASSSPVNEQFF

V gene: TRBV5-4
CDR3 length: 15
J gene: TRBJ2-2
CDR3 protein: CASLKDTQNTGELFF

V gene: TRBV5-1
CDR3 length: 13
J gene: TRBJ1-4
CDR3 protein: CASRRGTNEKLFF

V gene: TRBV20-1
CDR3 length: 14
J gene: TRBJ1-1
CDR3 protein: CSARPRQGASEAFF

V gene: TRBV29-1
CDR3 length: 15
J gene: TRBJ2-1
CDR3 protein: CSVEDSGRPYNEQFF

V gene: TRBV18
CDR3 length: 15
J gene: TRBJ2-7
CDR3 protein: CASSPTTGAPSEQYF

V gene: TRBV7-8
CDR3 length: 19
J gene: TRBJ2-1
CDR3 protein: CASSLVSGGSRPSYNEQFF

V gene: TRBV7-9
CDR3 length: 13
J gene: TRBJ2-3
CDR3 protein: CASSPRDAGTQYF

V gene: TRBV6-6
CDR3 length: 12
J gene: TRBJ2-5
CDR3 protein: CASSSFQETQYF

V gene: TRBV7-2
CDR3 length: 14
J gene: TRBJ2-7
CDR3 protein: CASSLDSFSYEQYF

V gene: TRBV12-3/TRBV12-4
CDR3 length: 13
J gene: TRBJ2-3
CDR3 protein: CASSLIPSYTQYF

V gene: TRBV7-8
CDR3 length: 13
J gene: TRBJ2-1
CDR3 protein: CASSLVGLREQFF

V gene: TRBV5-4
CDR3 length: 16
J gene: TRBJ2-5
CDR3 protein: CASSSEGLAGEETQYF

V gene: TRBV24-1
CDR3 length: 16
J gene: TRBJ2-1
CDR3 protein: CATSDLQREGKNEQFF

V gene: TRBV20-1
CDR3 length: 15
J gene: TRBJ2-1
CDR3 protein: CSARDLGGRYNEQFF

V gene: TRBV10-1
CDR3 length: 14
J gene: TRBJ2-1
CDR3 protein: CASMGGDNYNEQFF

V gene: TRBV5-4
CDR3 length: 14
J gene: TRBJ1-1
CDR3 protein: CASLRGQGDTEAFF

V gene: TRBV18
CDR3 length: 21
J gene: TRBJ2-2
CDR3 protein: CASSPSLNTQHRGSNTGELFF

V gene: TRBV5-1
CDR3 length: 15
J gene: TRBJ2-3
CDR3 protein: CASAGLAGVTDTQYF

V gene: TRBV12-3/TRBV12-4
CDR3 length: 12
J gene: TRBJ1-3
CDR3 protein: CASSYSGNTIYF

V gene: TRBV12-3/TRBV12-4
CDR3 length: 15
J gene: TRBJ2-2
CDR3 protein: CASSSGGRATGELFF

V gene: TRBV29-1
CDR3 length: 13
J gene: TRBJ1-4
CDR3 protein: CSVAGTGDEKLFF

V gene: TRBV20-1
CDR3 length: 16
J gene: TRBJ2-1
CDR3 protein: CSAFLAGGPSYNEQFF

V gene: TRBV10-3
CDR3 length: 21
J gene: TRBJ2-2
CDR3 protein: CAISEPPPGLAGGLGTGELFF

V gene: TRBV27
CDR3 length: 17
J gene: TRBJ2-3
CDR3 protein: CASTSRRAYEGTDTQYF

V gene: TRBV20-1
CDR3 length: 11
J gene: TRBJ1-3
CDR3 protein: CSASLGNTIYF

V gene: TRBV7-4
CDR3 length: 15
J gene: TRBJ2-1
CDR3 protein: CASSLEGQELHEQFF

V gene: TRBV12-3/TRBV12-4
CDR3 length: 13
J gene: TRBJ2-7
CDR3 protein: CASSDRVEGPEYF